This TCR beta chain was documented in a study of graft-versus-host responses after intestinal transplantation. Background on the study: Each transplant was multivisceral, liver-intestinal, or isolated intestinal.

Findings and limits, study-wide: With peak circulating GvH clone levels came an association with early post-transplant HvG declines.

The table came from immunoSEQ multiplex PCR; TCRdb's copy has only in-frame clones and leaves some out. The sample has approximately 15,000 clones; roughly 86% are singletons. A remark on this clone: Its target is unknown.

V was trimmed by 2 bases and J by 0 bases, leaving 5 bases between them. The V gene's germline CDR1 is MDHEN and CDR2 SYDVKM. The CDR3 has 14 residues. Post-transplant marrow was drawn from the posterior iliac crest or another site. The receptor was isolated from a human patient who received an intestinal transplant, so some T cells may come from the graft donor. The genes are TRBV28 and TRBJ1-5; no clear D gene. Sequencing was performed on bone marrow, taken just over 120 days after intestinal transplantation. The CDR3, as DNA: TGTGCCAGCAGTTTACCGGGTAGCAATCAGCCCCAGCATTTT. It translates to CASSLPGSNQPQHF.